One sample yielded the 2 T cell receptor beta chains listed below, sequenced in a study of cytomegalovirus exposure and HLA in healthy donors. Data came from immunoSEQ multiplex PCR; TCRdb stores just in-frame clones and leaves some out. The sample includes 220,000 or so clones, 65% to 85% seen only once; the top ten take around an eighth. The sequencing sample was made of PBMCs. The receptor source for this set is a woman aged 25 to 39 in good health and CMV-seropositive.

V is TRBV18 and J is TRBJ2-1, with TRBD1 matching 8 bases. The CDR3 is made up of 16 amino acids. Trimming took 1 base from V and 2 from J; bases not matched to a gene: 4. Germline V gives CDR1 KGHSH, CDR2 LQKENI. The CDR3 DNA sequence: TGTGCCAGCTCACCACAACAGGGGGTCACCTACAATGAGCAGTTCTTC. This codes for CASSPQQGVTYNEQFF.

J is TRBJ2-7 and V is TRBV27; 8 positions match TRBD1. Germline CDR1 is MNHEY and CDR2 is SMNVEV (reference sequence). There are 15 residues in the CDR3. The ends lost 6 bases at V and 6 bases at J; junction bases unmatched: 13. CDR3 DNA sequence: TGTGCCAGCAGGCACCCCGGGACAGGTGCGATCGAGCAGTACTTC. It specifies CASRHPGTGAIEQYF.